The rows below give T cell receptor beta chains drawn from one sample of a study of blood T cell repertoires in COVID-19. Here immunoSEQ multiplex PCR was the method, and the copy in TCRdb shows in-frame clones only, minus some. The sample shows more than 300,000 clones, roughly 90% of them seen only once. Input material: PBMCs or T cells enriched from blood (not recorded which). The receptors derive from a woman in her twenties or thirties who had been exposed to COVID-19. Each CDR3 is given with its conserved first and last residue. D genes are given only for firm matches. Clone size, where shown, is once, few, many, or a class for clones that have expanded.

>TRBV5-1|NA|TRBJ1-5|NA
CASSYNSNQPQHF
TGCGCCAGCAGCTACAATAGCAATCAGCCCCAGCATTTT
>TRBV14|TRBD1|TRBJ2-7|few
CASSQLGQGGEQYF
TGTGCCAGCAGCCAGTTGGGACAGGGGGGCGAGCAGTACTTC
>TRBV5-6|NA|TRBJ1-6|NA
CASSLGDSDVSPLHF
TGTGCCAGCAGCTTGGGCGACAGTGATGTATCACCCCTCCACTTT
>TRBV20-1|NA|TRBJ1-1|NA
CSASAGGTEAFF
TGCAGTGCTAGTGCCGGCGGCACTGAAGCTTTCTTT
>TRBV5-1|TRBD2|TRBJ2-7|NA
CASSWSGGYEQYF
TGCGCCAGCAGCTGGAGCGGGGGCTACGAGCAGTACTTC
>TRBV5-1|NA|TRBJ2-2|once
CASSFSLNGELFF
TGCGCCAGCAGCTTTAGTTTAAACGGGGAGCTGTTTTTT
>TRBV11-3|NA|TRBJ1-1|NA
CASSDNRGEAFF
TGTGCCAGCAGCGACAACCGGGGTGAAGCTTTCTTT
>TRBV6-1|NA|TRBJ1-2|NA
CASSESYSPNYGYTF
TGTGCCAGCAGTGAAAGCTACAGTCCTAACTATGGCTACACCTTC
>TRBV11-2|TRBD2|TRBJ2-7|few
CASSLGGGGDEQYF
TGTGCCAGCAGCTTAGGAGGCGGGGGGGACGAGCAGTACTTC
>TRBV2|TRBD2|TRBJ2-3|NA
CASIYRDRGLATDTQYF
TGTGCCAGCATTTATAGGGATAGGGGACTAGCCACAGATACGCAGTATTTT
>TRBV2|TRBD1|TRBJ2-7|NA
CASSLLGQTEQYF
TGTGCCAGCAGCCTACTGGGACAGACCGAGCAGTACTTC
>TRBV9|NA|TRBJ1-2|NA
CASSVELGQGHGYTF
TGTGCCAGCAGCGTAGAGTTGGGGCAGGGTCATGGCTACACCTTC
>TRBV5-4|TRBD1|TRBJ1-2|NA
CASSRGQGGHGYTF
TGTGCCAGCAGCCGAGGACAGGGCGGCCATGGCTACACCTTC
>TRBV7-8|NA|TRBJ1-3|NA
CASSRGSSGNTIYF
TGTGCCAGCAGCCGAGGTAGCTCTGGAAACACCATATATTTT
>TRBV11-2|NA|TRBJ1-2|NA
CASSQIGGPYGYTF
TGTGCCAGCAGCCAGATAGGGGGTCCCTATGGCTACACCTTC
>TRBV19|TRBD1|TRBJ1-2|NA
CASKHPAGQGTGYTF
TGTGCCAGTAAACACCCCGCGGGACAGGGCACTGGCTACACCTTC
>TRBV5-3|NA|TRBJ2-5|NA
CARSLVKGWETQYF
TGTGCCAGAAGCTTGGTGAAGGGGTGGGAGACCCAGTACTTC
>TRBV6-5|NA|TRBJ1-2|NA
CATSRGADGYTF
TGTGCCACTTCCCGGGGGGCGGATGGCTACACCTTC
>TRBV5-4|TRBD1|TRBJ1-2|NA
CASRRDSGPYGYTF
TGTGCCAGCAGACGGGACAGCGGTCCCTATGGCTACACCTTC
>TRBV19|NA|TRBJ1-5|NA
CASKEYTGGDQPQHF
TGTGCCAGTAAGGAGTACACAGGAGGGGATCAGCCCCAGCATTTT
>TRBV18|NA|TRBJ2-2|NA
CASSTTETGELFF
TGTGCCAGTTCCACTACCGAGACCGGGGAGCTGTTTTTT
>TRBV12-3/TRBV12-4|NA|TRBJ1-1|NA
CASSRIMNTEAFF
TGTGCCAGCAGTCGTATTATGAACACTGAAGCTTTCTTT
>TRBV11-1|TRBD1|TRBJ2-7|NA
CASSHRDRVLEQYF
TGTGCCAGCAGCCACCGGGACAGGGTGCTCGAGCAGTACTTC
>TRBV6-5|NA|TRBJ1-2|NA
CASSPGRQVTYGYTF
TGTGCCAGCAGTCCTGGACGACAGGTTACCTATGGCTACACCTTC
>TRBV19|NA|TRBJ1-1|NA
CASRGTLGGEAFF
TGTGCCAGTAGGGGGACATTGGGTGGTGAAGCTTTCTTT
>TRBV2|TRBD1|TRBJ1-1|NA
CASSQDRGRGDTEAFF
TGTGCCAGCAGTCAGGACAGGGGGCGAGGGGACACTGAAGCTTTCTTT
>TRBV7-9|TRBD1|TRBJ1-2|NA
CASSYGPGQKDGYTF
TGTGCCAGCAGCTATGGGCCGGGACAGAAAGACGGCTACACCTTC
>TRBV12-5|NA|TRBJ1-1|NA
CASGAPGAGNTEAFF
TGTGCTAGTGGTGCCCCAGGGGCTGGCAACACTGAAGCTTTCTTT
>TRBV12-3/TRBV12-4|NA|TRBJ1-5|NA
CASSLQGDQPQHF
TGTGCCAGCAGCCTCCAGGGTGATCAGCCCCAGCATTTT
>TRBV28|NA|TRBJ1-3|NA
CASSSPGLRYTIYF
TGTGCCAGCAGTTCCCCAGGGTTAAGGTACACCATATATTTT
>TRBV3-1/TRBV3-2|TRBD2|TRBJ2-2|NA
CASNSLISGTSGVRSTGELFF
TGTGCCAGCAACTCACTGATATCCGGGACTAGCGGGGTTCGTTCCACCGGGGAGCTGTTTTTT
>TRBV7-2|NA|TRBJ2-6|NA
CASSLTGYHSGANVLTF
TGTGCCAGCAGCTTAACAGGCTATCACTCTGGGGCCAACGTCCTGACTTTC
>TRBV10-1|NA|TRBJ2-6|NA
CASSERGGVSALWANVLTF
TGCGCCAGCAGTGAAAGGGGGGGGGTTAGCGCGCTCTGGGCCAACGTCCTGACTTTC
>TRBV7-9|NA|TRBJ2-3|NA
CASSRLGPTDTQYF
TGTGCCAGCAGCCGCCTTGGGCCGACAGATACGCAGTATTTT
>TRBV24-1|NA|TRBJ1-6|NA
CATSATGNSPLHF
TGTGCCACCAGTGCTACAGGGAATTCACCCCTCCACTTT
>TRBV19|TRBD1|TRBJ1-5|once
CASSPDRDLSGQPQHF
TGTGCCAGTAGTCCAGACAGGGATCTGTCCGGTCAGCCCCAGCATTTT
>TRBV24-1|NA|TRBJ2-5|NA
CATSDSGQLETQYF
TGTGCCACCAGTGATTCCGGACAGTTGGAGACCCAGTACTTC
>TRBV2|NA|TRBJ2-1|NA
CASSAWPRSEQFF
TGTGCCAGCAGTGCTTGGCCGAGGAGTGAGCAGTTCTTC
>TRBV9|TRBD1|TRBJ1-2|NA
CASSVGYDRGYGYTF
TGTGCCAGCAGCGTGGGATACGACAGGGGCTATGGCTACACCTTC
>TRBV5-1|NA|TRBJ2-3|NA
CASSYDTGSTDTQYF
TGCGCCAGCAGCTATGACACCGGAAGCACAGATACGCAGTATTTT